This section outlines one T cell receptor beta chain sequence together with its context. Its target is unknown. This record comes from a study of cytomegalovirus exposure and HLA in healthy donors. General observations from the study: 87-base-pair reads could not separate some V segments, including TRBV6-2 and TRBV6-3. Cytomegalovirus-associated TCR beta chains were listed, numbering under 200.

Germline CDR1 SNHLY, CDR2 FYNNEI. V was pared by 2 bases and J by 9 bases, with 23 bases between. The CDR3 runs 17 residues. With 60 Vbeta and 13 Jbeta primers, the PCR was carried out. Profiling relied on immunoSEQ multiplex PCR, and the TCRdb table lists in-frame clones only, not all of them. Of roughly 190,000 clones in the sample, around three quarters were seen once. The sample was PBMCs. The clonotype originates from a woman aged 30 to 39 in good health and CMV-seronegative. The chain joins TRBV2 to TRBJ1-5; a weak D match, TRBD1 (6 bases). This CDR3 is CASSEIGGGPSQAPQHF. In DNA form, the CDR3 reads TGTGCCAGCAGTGAAATAGGCGGGGGGCCTAGCCAGGCGCCCCAGCATTTT.